A single sample gave rise to the 27 T cell receptor beta chains below, sequenced in a study of neurological immune-mediated disorders. TCRdb passed the 5' RACE reads through MiXCR, listing each CDR3 protein once. The profile shows 55,000 to 70,000 distinct CDR3 sequences, approximately 10% of them singletons. Sequencing was performed on PBMCs. These receptors were collected from a man in his 60s in good health.

The V and J genes are TRBV5-1 and TRBJ2-7, with 15 bases identical to TRBD2. The CDR3 covers 17 residues. The germline gives CDR1 SGHRS, CDR2 YFSETQ. V trimming: 0 bases; J trimming: 6 bases; junction bases outside the gene matches: 7. CDR3 DNA: TGCGCCAGCAGCTTGGGGACTAGCGGGAGGGCCGGAGGCGAGCAGTACTTC. Its translation is CASSLGTSGRAGGEQYF.

The rearrangement links TRBV5-4 to TRBJ2-3; possible D gene TRBD2, 6 bases. Germline values: CDR1 SGHNT, CDR2 YYREEE (reference sequence). V was pared by 4 bases and J by 4 bases, with 16 bases between. The CDR3 is 15 amino acids. CDR3 sequence reads: CASSRDSRVADTQYF. In DNA form, the CDR3 reads TGTGCCAGCAGCCGGGACTCTCGAGTGGCAGATACGCAGTATTTT.

This clonotype was detected ten times or more. The chain uses TRBV5-1 and TRBJ2-1, with 7 bases that match TRBD1. Germline V gives CDR1 SGHRS, CDR2 YFSETQ. The V gene end was trimmed by 3 bases and the J gene end by 4 bases; junction bases not matched to a gene: 10. The CDR3 is 16 amino acids. In DNA form, the CDR3 reads TGCGCCAGCAGCTCGCCACAGGGGTTAAGGTACAATGAGCAGTTCTTC. Translating it yields CASSSPQGLRYNEQFF.

In its sample, this clonotype was seen many times. The genes are TRBV10-3 and TRBJ2-3, with D possibly being TRBD1 or TRBD2 (5 bases each). Per the germline V gene, CDR1 is ENHRY and CDR2 is SYGVKD. The CDR3 has 15 amino acids. Trimming pared 3 bases from V and 5 bases from J, leaving 15 bases between. CDR3 loop: CAISEGGRGQDTQYF. The CDR3 nucleotides are TGTGCCATCAGTGAAGGAGGTAGGGGCCAAGATACGCAGTATTTT.

This clonotype was counted many times. The CDR3 sequence is CASSFKTGTSFSGEQFF. The CDR3 DNA follows: TGTGCCAGCAGCTTCAAAACCGGGACTAGTTTTAGCGGTGAGCAGTTCTTC. The chain joins TRBV5-6 to TRBJ2-1, with 8 bases lining up with TRBD2. Germline values: CDR1 SGHDT, CDR2 YYEEEE. CDR3 length equals 17 residues. Trimming took 2 bases from V and 9 from J; bases not matched to a gene: 16.

At least ten counts were recorded for this clonotype. The genes are TRBV7-2 and TRBJ2-5; weak D call: TRBD1 (6 bases). This CDR3 comprises 15 residues. V was shortened by 4 bases and J by 0 bases, with 12 bases between the two germline ends. Germline CDR1 and CDR2: SGHTA and FQGNSA. The CDR3 DNA sequence: TGTGCCAGCAGCTCCCTAGGACAGTACCAAGAGACCCAGTACTTC. This gives the protein CASSSLGQYQETQYF.

This clonotype showed up many times. The chain links TRBV6-2 or TRBV6-3 to TRBJ1-2, with TRBD1 matching over 7 bases. V lost 6 bases, J lost 8 bases, and 9 bases stayed unmatched. The CDR3 totals 13 residues. Germline V lookup: CDR1 MNHEY, CDR2 SVGEGT. The CDR3 region is CASSLGQARGYTF. CDR3 nucleotides: TGTGCCAGCAGCCTAGGACAGGCGAGGGGCTACACCTTC.

This clonotype appeared many times. The CDR3 region is CASSELRDFGYTF. DNA of the CDR3: TGTGCCAGCAGTGAGTTGAGGGATTTTGGCTACACCTTC. The V gene is TRBV6-1, the J gene TRBJ1-2; the D is unclear. The CDR3 totals 13 residues. Germline V gives CDR1 MNHNS, CDR2 SASEGT. V was cut by 3 bases and J by 7 bases, with 12 bases left in between.

This clonotype has a count of ten or more. This chain links TRBV7-9 with TRBJ1-2, with 8 positions matching TRBD1. CDR1 and CDR2 (germline): SEHNR, FQNEAQ (reference sequence). V lost 5 bases and J lost 12; bases outside the gene matches: 5. The CDR3 totals 11 residues. CDR3 sequence (DNA): TGTGCCAGCAGCGAGGGACAGGCCAACACCTTC. Translating it yields CASSEGQANTF. The entire variable domain, with the rest obtained from reference TRBV7-9 and TRBJ1-2, is as follows: DTGVSQNPRHKITKRGQNVTFRCDPISEHNRLYWYRQTLGQGPEFLTYFQNEAQLEKSRLLSDRFSAERPKGSFSTLEIQRTEQGDSAMYLCASSEGQANTFGSGTRLTVV.

The chain is built from TRBV7-2 and TRBJ2-3; 11 bases align to TRBD2. Germline lookup yields CDR1 SGHTA and CDR2 FQGNSA. The CDR3 totals 17 residues. With 0 bases clipped from V and 7 bases from J, the junction kept 9 bases outside the gene matches. DNA for the CDR3: TGTGCCAGCAGCTTAGCGCCTAGCGGGGGGCCAAGATATACGCAGTATTTT. Protein sequence: CASSLAPSGGPRYTQYF.

This clonotype was observed at least ten times. The chain links TRBV24-1 to TRBJ2-3, with 9 bases lining up with TRBD1. V shed 4 bases and J 4 bases; nucleotides not matched to a gene: 5. The CDR3 extends over 15 amino acids. Germline-derived CDR1 and CDR2 are KGHDR and SFDVKD. For the CDR3, the DNA is TGTGCCACCAGTGACCGGACAGGGGCAGCAGATACGCAGTATTTT. Its translation is CATSDRTGAADTQYF.

This clonotype showed up many times. This chain connects TRBV29-1 to TRBJ1-3; TRBD1 agrees at 9 bases. The V and J ends lost 7 bases and 0 bases, in that order; junction bases with no gene match: 7. Germline lookup yields CDR1 SQVTM and CDR2 ANQGSEA. The CDR3 loop spans 15 amino acids. The CDR3 DNA reads TGCAGCGCCCGGACAGGGGCCCACTCTGGAAACACCATATATTTT. Its translation is CSARTGAHSGNTIYF.

This clonotype was counted at least ten times. The chain combines TRBV7-2 with TRBJ2-1; a possible D gene is TRBD2 (6 bases). The length of the CDR3 is 14 residues. Germline V gene lookup returns CDR1 SGHTA and CDR2 FQGNSA. Trimming shortened V by 5 bases and J by 9 bases, and 17 bases separated the two germline ends. CDR3 in amino acids: CASSPGTQYSEQFF. CDR3 DNA sequence: TGTGCCAGCAGCCCCGGGACTCAATATTCTGAGCAGTTCTTC.

This clonotype was detected many times. This chain links TRBV10-3 with TRBJ1-6; TRBD1 is a possible D gene (6 bases). Per the germline V gene, CDR1 is ENHRY and CDR2 is SYGVKD. This CDR3 region has 14 residues. Trimming stripped 7 bases from V and 6 bases from J, with 13 bases between. CDR3 region: CAIKGEQSNSPLHF. CDR3 in DNA: TGTGCCATCAAGGGGGAACAGAGTAATTCACCCCTCCACTTT.

The sample holds many counts of this clonotype. This chain uses TRBV5-5 with TRBJ1-1, with D uncertain. Trimming left V 4 bases short and J 6 bases short, with 7 bases between. The length of the CDR3 is 11 residues. Germline-derived CDR1 and CDR2 are SGHKS and YYEKEE (reference sequence). The CDR3 spells CASSLTAEAFF. The CDR3 region has the DNA TGTGCCAGCAGCCTGACGGCTGAAGCTTTCTTT.

This clonotype was seen many times. The chain recombines TRBV11-2 with TRBJ2-7; 9 bases are shared with TRBD2. CDR3 length: 15 amino acids. In germline, CDR1 is SGHAT, CDR2 FQNNGV. The junction had 13 bases not matched to a gene; V was cut back by 7 bases and J by 6 bases. Written as DNA, the CDR3 is TGTGCCAGCACCCCCAACCCGGCTAGCGGGGTCGAGCAGTACTTC. Residues: CASTPNPASGVEQYF.

This clonotype has a count of ten or more. The genes are TRBV7-8 and TRBJ1-5; maybe TRBD1 (6 bases). The CDR3 loop spans 15 amino acids. In germline, CDR1 is SGHVS, CDR2 FQNEAQ. The V end lost 1 base, the J end lost 5 bases, and 12 bases lay between the germline ends. The CDR3 here is CASSLGAGVDQPQHF. DNA of the CDR3: TGTGCCAGCAGCTTAGGGGCAGGGGTGGATCAGCCCCAGCATTTT.

This clonotype was observed many times. The gene calls are TRBV6-6 and TRBJ2-3, with TRBD2 matching over 7 bases. Trimming took 5 bases from V and 0 from J; bases not matched to a gene: 5. The germline V gene has CDR1 MNHNY and CDR2 SVGAGI (reference sequence). The CDR3 totals 15 residues. CDR3 in DNA: TGTGCCAGCAGTCTGCGGGGGATTAGCACAGATACGCAGTATTTT. Translated: CASSLRGISTDTQYF.

CDR3 DNA: TGTGCCAGCAGACAGGGGCTCTATGGCTACACCTTC. The encoded protein is CASRQGLYGYTF. The chain joins TRBV5-6 to TRBJ1-2, with TRBD1 matching 7 bases. J lost 4 bases, V lost 5 bases, and 2 bases had no gene match. The CDR3 contains 12 residues. Germline CDR1 reads SGHDT; CDR2 reads YYEEEE.

This clonotype appeared many times. Here the CDR3 reads CASSSTTVGYTF. The CDR3 DNA sequence: TGTGCCAGCAGTTCCACCACAGTCGGCTACACCTTC. The rearrangement links TRBV12-3 or TRBV12-4 to TRBJ1-2; no clear D gene. CDR3 size: 12 residues. The V gene lost 4 bases and the J gene lost 8 bases, with 11 bases spanning the gap.

This clonotype occurred many times. V gene TRBV29-1 combines with J gene TRBJ2-5; 7 bases match TRBD1. The V gene's germline CDR1 is SQVTM and CDR2 ANQGSEA. V dropped 7 bases and J dropped 3; count of bases not matched to a gene: 8. CDR3 length equals 13 residues. CDR3 residues: CSALPTGKETQYF. CDR3 DNA: TGCAGCGCTTTGCCGACAGGGAAAGAGACCCAGTACTTC.

This clonotype appeared many times. The chain couples TRBV20-1 to TRBJ2-7; 7 bases line up with TRBD1. The V gene's germline CDR1 is DFQATT and CDR2 SNEGSKA (reference sequence). J gave up 3 bases and V 6 bases, and 14 bases lay outside the gene matches. This CDR3 spans 15 amino acids. CDR3 sequence reads: CSARTLQGILYEQYF. The DNA of the CDR3 is TGCAGTGCCCGAACCTTACAGGGGATACTCTACGAGCAGTACTTC.

This clonotype came up many times. The chain carries TRBV10-3 and TRBJ1-2, with D maybe TRBD1 (6 bases). The V end lost 2 bases, the J end lost 7 bases, and 11 bases lay between the germline ends. CDR1 is ENHRY, CDR2 SYGVKD, per germline. This CDR3 has 13 residues. The CDR3 coding sequence is TGTGCCATCAGTGAGGATGGACAGTCTGGCTACACCTTC. Encoded protein: CAISEDGQSGYTF.

In its sample, this clonotype was seen many times. The chain couples TRBV24-1 to TRBJ1-2, with a possible D match to TRBD1 (6 bases). The CDR3 loop spans 15 amino acids. Trimming cost V 3 bases and J 8 bases, with 18 bases left between them. CDR1 and CDR2 (germline): KGHDR, SFDVKD. The CDR3 DNA reads as TGTGCCACCAGTGATACCGGACAGCCGCATTACGGCTACACCTTC. This gives the protein CATSDTGQPHYGYTF.

This clonotype occurred many times. The chain recombines TRBV7-2 with TRBJ1-1; D is ambiguous. With 5 bases removed from V and 1 base from J, the gap between germline ends came to 8 bases. Germline CDR1 and CDR2: SGHTA and FQGNSA. The CDR3 covers 13 residues. Here the CDR3 reads CASSATENTEAFF. The CDR3 DNA follows: TGTGCCAGCAGCGCTACTGAGAACACTGAAGCTTTCTTT. Complete variable domain (other parts from reference TRBV7-2 and TRBJ1-1): GAGVSQSPSNKVTEKGKDVELRCDPISGHTALYWYRQSLGQGLEFLIYFQGNSAPDKSGLPSDRFSAERTGGSVSTLTIQRTQQEDSAVYLCASSATENTEAFFGQGTRLTVV.

This clonotype has at least ten counts. The chain joins TRBV5-1 to TRBJ2-3; D is perhaps TRBD2 (6 bases). The V and J ends lost 4 bases and 4 bases respectively, with 10 bases between them. The CDR3 covers 13 residues. Germline assignment: CDR1 SGHRS and CDR2 YFSETQ. CDR3 residues: CASSRGTPDTQYF. The DNA for the CDR3 is TGCGCCAGCAGCCGCGGGACTCCAGATACGCAGTATTTT.

The sample holds many counts of this clonotype. The chain recombines TRBV3-1 with TRBJ2-5; 9 nucleotides agree with TRBD1. The trim removed 0 bases at V and 1 base at J, leaving 6 bases unmatched. The CDR3 extends over 17 amino acids. Looked up from germline, CDR1 is LGHDT and CDR2 is YNNKEL (reference sequence). The CDR3 region is CASSQDRGQGSQETQYF. In DNA form, the CDR3 reads TGTGCCAGCAGCCAAGATAGGGGACAGGGCTCCCAAGAGACCCAGTACTTC.